The 14 T cell receptor beta chains listed next were all sequenced from one sample in a study of graft-versus-host responses after intestinal transplantation. The antigens these receptors bind are not known. TCRdb keeps only in-frame clones here, not all; method: immunoSEQ multiplex PCR. Of 62,000 or so clones detected, 90% appear once; the ten largest clones hold 1.5% to 2%. Material: unstimulated CD8+ T cells sorted from spleen or lymph node cells, obtained before transplant. The receptors derive from a human donor who was the organ donor for an intestinal transplant.

The V call is TRBV19, the J call TRBJ1-1, with 7 bases identical to TRBD1. This CDR3 is 15 amino acids long. V was pared by 7 bases and J by 1 base, with 9 bases of the junction left unmatched. From germline, CDR1 is LNHDA and CDR2 SQIVND (reference sequence). CDR3 region: CASNLLGQSNTEAFF. The CDR3 DNA follows: TGTGCCAGTAATCTCCTGGGACAGTCGAACACTGAAGCTTTCTTT.

CDR3 residues: CASSIGGRAGDTQYF. DNA for the CDR3: TGTGCCAGTAGTATAGGGGGGAGGGCCGGAGATACGCAGTATTTT. V and J are TRBV19 and TRBJ2-3, with TRBD2 identical over 7 bases. V shed 1 base, J shed 5 bases, and the junction held 6 bases outside the gene matches. CDR1 and CDR2 (germline): LNHDA, SQIVND (reference sequence). The length of the CDR3 is 15 residues.

The chain combines TRBV13 with TRBJ1-2; 9 bases fit TRBD1. CDR1 is PRHDT and CDR2 is FYEKMQ in the germline V gene (reference sequence). The CDR3 sequence is 14 residues long. V was pared by 11 bases and J by 2 bases, with 9 bases of the junction left unmatched. CDR3 coding DNA: TGTGCCTCCACGGAGACAGGGGGAAACTATGGCTACACCTTC. This gives the protein CASTETGGNYGYTF.

The J gene is TRBJ1-1, the V gene TRBV5-6; 9 bases fit TRBD1. In germline, CDR1 is SGHDT, CDR2 YYEEEE. The J segment lost 3 bases and the V segment lost 2 bases, leaving 11 bases of the junction unmatched. The CDR3 length is 17 residues. CDR3 amino acids: CASSFLGQGGVDTEAFF. In nucleotides, the CDR3 is TGTGCCAGCAGCTTTTTGGGACAGGGAGGTGTGGACACTGAAGCTTTCTTT. The full variable domain, with the rest looked up from reference TRBV5-6 and TRBJ1-1, is DAGVTQSPTHLIKTRGQQVTLRCSPKSGHDTVSWYQQALGQGPQFIFQYYEEEERQRGNFPDRFSGHQFPNYSSELNVNALLLGDSALYLCASSFLGQGGVDTEAFFGQGTRLTVV.

This chain uses TRBV10-1 with TRBJ2-1, with 10 bases matching TRBD2. Losses at the gene ends were 8 bases for V and 7 bases for J; bases not matched to a gene: 8. The CDR3 extends over 14 amino acids. In germline, CDR1 is WNHNN, CDR2 SYGVQD (reference sequence). CDR3 sequence reads: CASRTSGRGNEQFF. The CDR3 DNA reads TGCGCCAGCCGGACCAGCGGGAGGGGTAATGAGCAGTTCTTC.

This sequence joins TRBV4-1 and TRBJ2-5; 12 bases fit TRBD2. The junction had 13 bases not matched to a gene; V was cut back by 3 bases and J by 2 bases. Germline CDR1 and CDR2: MGHRA and YSYEKL. The CDR3 runs 19 residues. CDR3 protein: CASSQPPRLAGVGQETQYF. The DNA for the CDR3 is TGCGCCAGCAGCCAGCCGCCAAGACTAGCGGGAGTGGGGCAAGAGACCCAGTACTTC.

V gene TRBV6-6 combines with J gene TRBJ2-7; 7 bases align to TRBD1. CDR3 length: 14 residues. J was trimmed by 0 bases and V by 4 bases; bases with no gene match: 3. Germline-derived CDR1 and CDR2 are MNHNY and SVGAGI (reference sequence). CDR3 amino acids: CASSWGTVSYEQYF. DNA for the CDR3: TGTGCCAGCAGTTGGGGGACAGTCTCCTACGAGCAGTACTTC.

The chain combines TRBV9 with TRBJ2-3; TRBD2 aligns across 12 bases. This CDR3 region has 18 residues. The V gene end was trimmed by 0 bases and the J gene end by 2 bases; junction bases not matched to a gene: 7. The germline V gene has CDR1 SGDLS and CDR2 YYNGEE. Written as DNA, the CDR3 is TGTGCCAGCAGCGTAGACTCCGGACTAGCGGGGCACACAGATACGCAGTATTTT. Its protein product is CASSVDSGLAGHTDTQYF.

The V gene is TRBV6-6, the J gene TRBJ1-2, with 7 bases fitting TRBD1. Germline CDR1 and CDR2: MNHNY and SVGAGI (reference sequence). V shed 0 bases and J 8 bases; nucleotides not matched to a gene: 6. This CDR3 spans 14 amino acids. CDR3 sequence reads: CASSYSITGEGYTF. The DNA for the CDR3 is TGTGCCAGCAGTTACTCGATTACAGGGGAAGGCTACACCTTC.

V usage is TRBV4-3 and J usage is TRBJ2-1, with D tentatively TRBD2 (6 bases). Germline V gene lookup returns CDR1 LGHNA and CDR2 YSLEER. V gave up 0 bases and J gave up 2 bases, with 20 bases separating them. This CDR3 is built from 19 residues. The CDR3 DNA reads TGCGCCAGCAGCCAAGATGGGGTCAACGTAGCGGCTACCTACAATGAGCAGTTCTTC. Protein product: CASSQDGVNVAATYNEQFF.

In DNA form, the CDR3 reads TGTGCCAGCAGCCTCCTAGGCACAGAGACCCAGTACTTC. Its protein product is CASSLLGTETQYF. The gene calls are TRBV13 and TRBJ2-5, with D hard to call. Per the germline V gene, CDR1 is PRHDT and CDR2 is FYEKMQ (reference sequence). V shed 5 bases and J shed 4 bases, with 11 bases lying between them. This CDR3 spans 13 amino acids. The full variable domain, its missing parts supplied by reference TRBV13 and TRBJ2-5, is AAGVIQSPRHLIKEKRETATLKCYPIPRHDTVYWYQQGPGQDPQFLISFYEKMQSDKGSIPDRFSAQQFSDYHSELNMSSLELGDSALYFCASSLLGTETQYFGPGTRLLVL.

The gene calls are TRBV13 and TRBJ1-1; 9 nucleotides line up with TRBD1. The trim removed 3 bases at V and 10 bases at J, leaving 6 bases unmatched. Per germline, CDR1 PRHDT and CDR2 FYEKMQ (reference sequence). This CDR3 is built from 13 residues. The CDR3 nucleotides read TGTGCCAGCAGCTTGGTCATGGACAGGGGAGCTTTCTTT. It yields the protein CASSLVMDRGAFF.

Concerning this clone: The same CDR3 also results from other DNA sequences found in this sample. This rearrangement joins TRBV27 to TRBJ2-7, with TRBD1 identical over 11 bases. Germline values: CDR1 MNHEY, CDR2 SMNVEV (reference sequence). With V trimmed by 5 bases and J by 3 bases, 3 bases remained unmatched. CDR3 size: 14 residues. The CDR3 DNA is TGTGCCAGCAGTCCCGGGACAGGGGGCTACGAGCAGTACTTC. It translates to CASSPGTGGYEQYF.

The CDR3 protein is CASSFSQVSADYEQYF. The DNA for the CDR3 is TGTGCCAGCAGTTTCTCCCAAGTAAGTGCAGACTACGAGCAGTACTTC. The chain couples TRBV27 to TRBJ2-7, with D hard to call. The germline V gene has CDR1 MNHEY and CDR2 SMNVEV (reference sequence). The length of the CDR3 is 16 residues. V was trimmed by 3 bases and J by 3 bases, leaving 18 bases between them.